Sequencing of this T cell receptor beta chain was carried out in a study of blood T cell repertoires in COVID-19. Trimming took 4 bases from V and 2 from J, leaving 14 bases between them. Germline lookup yields CDR1 SGHRS and CDR2 YFSETQ. This CDR3 region has 15 residues. This clone was found once. Clones were read by immunoSEQ multiplex PCR, and TCRdb kept only the in-frame ones, dropping some. The sample carries some 180,000 clones, 79% recorded once. The receptor comes from a woman in her 70s in a cohort exposed to, infected with or recovered from COVID-19 (not recorded which). The rearrangement links TRBV5-1 to TRBJ2-3; D might be TRBD1 (6 bases). The sequenced sample consisted of PBMCs or T cells enriched from blood (not recorded which). CDR3 protein: CASSVGAIVTDTQYF. CDR3 nucleotide sequence: TGCGCCAGCAGCGTGGGGGCTATCGTCACAGATACGCAGTATTTT.